This T cell receptor (beta chain) was profiled in a study of T cells in Graves' hyperthyroidism and ophthalmopathy. Notes on this clonotype: Antigen: not known.

Diagnosis rested on symptoms, serum thyroxine and TRAb, thyroid ultrasound, and orbital computed tomography. What was amplified from RNA transcripts were TCR beta CDR3 regions. RT-PCR in the first round (using the HTBI primer set) targeted the TCR CDR3. TCRdb redid the calling of the multiplex PCR reads with MiXCR, one entry per CDR3 protein. The table has some 600,000 distinct CDR3 sequences, about 43% seen once. General study results and limits: A 13 V-J signature model discriminated ophthalmopathy versus stable hyperthyroidism. Blood also showed most of the thyroid clonotypes that were expanded above 0.001.

In germline, CDR1 is SNHLY, CDR2 FYNNEI. CDR3 length: 15 amino acids. Losses at the gene ends were 5 bases for V and 2 bases for J; bases not matched to a gene: 6. The sample taken for sequencing was peripheral blood or thyroid tissue (not recorded which). The TCR originated in a woman aged 18-30 years with Graves' hyperthyroidism. The chain couples TRBV2 to TRBJ2-5, with 9 bases fitting TRBD1. CDR3 sequence (DNA): TGTGCCAGCAGTCCCGACAGGGGGTCGCAAGAGACCCAGTACTTC. Residues: CASSPDRGSQETQYF.